This note documents a single T cell receptor beta chain sequence. Its antigen is currently unknown. The data derive from a study of regulatory T cells in long-lasting Graves disease. Study outcomes and limitations: It is possible that accuracy was reduced by the small size of the sample. The study found persistent patients shared more public clonotypes (roughly 3,000) than new patients (966).

Building the TCR beta libraries relied on iRepertoire HTBI primers, and CDR3 regions underwent Arm-PCR. Using its own MiXCR run on the multiplex PCR reads, TCRdb lists one record per CDR3 protein. The table records roughly 400,000 distinct CDR3 sequences, more than 20% of them present only once. Between the trimmed V and J ends, which lost 5 bases and 5 bases, there was a span of 7 bases. Germline CDR1 is SGHVS and CDR2 is FQNEAQ. This CDR3 spans 12 amino acids. As to time point: persistent/refractory GD, antithyroid drugs over 5 years with positive TRAb. PBMC RNA was the source of the TCR library. EDTA tubes collected roughly 9 milliliters of peripheral blood.

This sequence joins TRBV7-8 and TRBJ2-1; D gene uncertain. The origin of this receptor is a female donor with Graves disease. Sequencing used peripheral blood mononuclear cells (PBMCs), obtained when the disease was refractory, from a patient treated with antithyroid drugs. The CDR3, as DNA: TGTGCCAGCAGCCTTACCAACAATGAGCAGTTCTTC. Amino acids: CASSLTNNEQFF.